One TCR beta chain is described in this entry. What it binds is unknown. These data come from a study of CD8 T cells in Susac syndrome. General observations from the study: A relatively small number of individuals underwent TCR sequencing and HLA analysis.

V was clipped by 4 bases and J by 3 bases, with 6 bases between them. The CDR3 extends over 11 amino acids. Germline lookup yields CDR1 DFQATT and CDR2 SNEGSKA (reference sequence). Random hexamers were used to reverse transcribe the RNA input (about 0.45 to 1 ug). Amplification of TCR beta CDR3 across 54 Vbeta and 13 Jbeta was performed with immunoSEQ multiplex PCR. Via MiXCR, TCRdb re-called the immunoSEQ multiplex PCR reads, giving one row per CDR3 protein. The table shows around 140,000 distinct CDR3 sequences, with 80% to 85% occurring only once. Sequencing targeted TCR beta in T cells from blood (CD8+ and CD4+). TEMRA cells were FACS-enriched and CD8+ and CD4+ T cells negatively isolated.

The sequencing input was CD8+ T cells from PBMCs. The clonotype originates from a human donor with multiple sclerosis. V usage is TRBV20-1 and J usage is TRBJ1-2; D gene unclear. The CDR3 reads CSATEYYGYTF. In DNA form, the CDR3 reads TGCAGTGCTACTGAGTACTATGGCTACACCTTC.